These 17 T cell receptor beta chains came from one sample sequenced in a study of monozygotic twins with inflammatory bowel disease. TCRdb re-called the 5' RACE reads, yielding one record per CDR3 amino acid sequence without DNA. The sample table sets out around 230,000 distinct CDR3 sequences. Sequenced input: blood. The receptors were sampled from a human donor with ulcerative colitis or Crohn's disease, or a healthy co-twin of an affected twin (not recorded which).

The V gene is TRBV7-2, the J gene TRBJ2-3. This CDR3 has 15 residues. Germline V gene sequence: CDR1 SGHTA, CDR2 FQGNSA. The CDR3 spells CASSPHSSWTDTQYF.

The CDR3: CASTLTGANTGELFF. The chain combines TRBV7-3 with TRBJ2-2. Looked up from germline, CDR1 is SGHTA and CDR2 is FQGTGA. There are 15 residues in the CDR3.

This rearrangement joins TRBV5-1 to TRBJ2-3. This CDR3 region has 14 residues. Germline CDR1 and CDR2: SGHRS and YFSETQ. CDR3 loop: CASSLSVGSDTQYF.

V gene TRBV5-1 combines with J gene TRBJ2-1; absent DNA, TCRdb's TRBD1 call cannot be checked. This CDR3 contains 16 residues. Germline CDR1 SGHRS, CDR2 YFSETQ. This chain's CDR3 is CASSIARDPAINEQFF.

The chain links TRBV5-1 to TRBJ2-5. This CDR3 spans 15 amino acids. Germline-derived CDR1 and CDR2 are SGHRS and YFSETQ. The CDR3 here is CASSLAEGSQETQYF. The complete variable domain, with remaining parts taken from reference TRBV5-1 and TRBJ2-5, reads KAGVTQTPRYLIKTRGQQVTLSCSPISGHRSVSWYQQTPGQGLQFLFEYFSETQRNKGNFPGRFSGRQFSNSRSEMNVSTLELGDSALYLCASSLAEGSQETQYFGPGTRLLVL.

This chain joins TRBV5-1 and TRBJ2-1; TCRdb picks TRBD1, but there is no DNA to check that call. This CDR3 spans 15 amino acids. Germline-derived CDR1 and CDR2 are SGHRS and YFSETQ. CDR3 protein: CASSLLQGNYNEQFF.

The chain recombines TRBV2 with TRBJ1-1; TCRdb designates TRBD1, a call that cannot be tested without DNA. In germline, CDR1 is SNHLY, CDR2 FYNNEI. This CDR3 spans 12 amino acids. CDR3 protein: CASTQGFAEAFF.

The CDR3 loop is CASSSVGKAYEQYF. The chain combines TRBV7-6 with TRBJ2-7. The CDR3 runs 14 residues. Per the germline V gene, CDR1 is SGHVS and CDR2 is FNYEAQ.

This chain connects TRBV18 to TRBJ2-4; TCRdb's assignment of TRBD1 cannot be checked, as there is no DNA. The CDR3 extends over 14 amino acids. Germline CDR1 reads KGHSH; CDR2 reads LQKENI. The CDR3 loop reads CASSLSRDSDIQYF.

This chain uses TRBV5-1 with TRBJ1-1; without DNA, the TCRdb call of TRBD1 cannot be checked. This CDR3 region has 13 residues. In germline, CDR1 is SGHRS, CDR2 YFSETQ. CDR3 sequence reads: CASRRDSFTEAFF.

The genes are TRBV12-3 or TRBV12-4 and TRBJ2-7; checking the TCRdb D call of TRBD2 is not possible without DNA. This CDR3 has 14 amino acids. The CDR3 here is CASSLMGLLAGSSF.

This chain uses TRBV5-1 with TRBJ1-6; the D call of TRBD1 rests on TCRdb alone, since no DNA is present to check it. Germline assignment: CDR1 SGHRS and CDR2 YFSETQ. The CDR3 is made up of 14 amino acids. The CDR3 here is CASSPDRINSPLHF.

The chain employs TRBV18 and TRBJ1-1. Germline CDR1 is KGHSH and CDR2 is LQKENI. CDR3 length: 13 amino acids. This chain's CDR3 is CASSPMGLGEAFF.

This rearrangement joins TRBV20-1 to TRBJ2-1; TCRdb's D call of TRBD1 is untestable without DNA. CDR1 and CDR2 from the germline V gene are DFQATT and SNEGSKA (reference sequence). The CDR3 covers 14 residues. The CDR3 reads CSARGDRGYNEQFF.

The gene calls are TRBV7-9 and TRBJ2-2. Germline loops: CDR1 SEHNR, CDR2 FQNEAQ (reference sequence). The CDR3 consists of 15 residues. This CDR3 is CASSFIQQNTGELFF.

The chain joins TRBV5-1 to TRBJ1-1. From germline, CDR1 is SGHRS and CDR2 YFSETQ. CDR3 length equals 12 residues. The CDR3: CASSWAGTEAFF.

The chain employs TRBV6-5 and TRBJ2-3. This CDR3 comprises 11 residues. Germline-derived CDR1 and CDR2 are MNHEY and SVGAGI. The CDR3 spells CASRVTDTQYF.